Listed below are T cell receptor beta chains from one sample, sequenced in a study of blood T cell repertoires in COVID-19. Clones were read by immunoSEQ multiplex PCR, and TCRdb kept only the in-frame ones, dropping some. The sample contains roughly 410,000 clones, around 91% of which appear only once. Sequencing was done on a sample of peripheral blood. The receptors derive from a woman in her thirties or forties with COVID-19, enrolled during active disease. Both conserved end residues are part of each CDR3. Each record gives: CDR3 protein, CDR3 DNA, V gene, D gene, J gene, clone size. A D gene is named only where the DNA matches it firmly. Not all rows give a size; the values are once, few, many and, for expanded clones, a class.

cdr3_aa: CASSPRQGILSNQPQHF
cdr3_nt: TGTGCCAGCTCACCAAGGCAGGGAATCTTGAGCAATCAGCCCCAGCATTTT
v_call: TRBV18
d_call: .
j_call: TRBJ1-5
clone_size: .

cdr3_aa: CASSLGSGEETQYF
cdr3_nt: TGCGCCAGCAGCTTAGGGTCGGGGGAAGAGACCCAGTACTTC
v_call: TRBV5-1
d_call: .
j_call: TRBJ2-5
clone_size: .

cdr3_aa: CASSPGYGYTF
cdr3_nt: TGTGCCAGCAGCCCGGGTTATGGCTACACCTTC
v_call: TRBV28
d_call: .
j_call: TRBJ1-2
clone_size: .

cdr3_aa: CASSFPLAGGYNEQFF
cdr3_nt: TGTGCCAGCAGCTTCCCACTAGCGGGGGGTTACAATGAGCAGTTCTTC
v_call: TRBV7-9
d_call: TRBD2
j_call: TRBJ2-1
clone_size: .

cdr3_aa: CASALTRTERGSETQYF
cdr3_nt: TGTGCTAGTGCCCTAACACGTACGGAAAGGGGATCCGAGACCCAGTACTTC
v_call: TRBV12-5
d_call: .
j_call: TRBJ2-5
clone_size: .

cdr3_aa: CASSPRQHGNTIYF
cdr3_nt: TGCGCCAGCAGCCCGAGGCAACATGGAAACACCATATATTTT
v_call: TRBV5-1
d_call: .
j_call: TRBJ1-3
clone_size: .

cdr3_aa: CASSFREGYGEAFF
cdr3_nt: TGTGCCAGCAGCTTTAGGGAGGGATACGGAGAAGCTTTCTTT
v_call: TRBV11-2
d_call: .
j_call: TRBJ1-1
clone_size: .

cdr3_aa: CASSNRNSGANVLTF
cdr3_nt: TGTGCCAGTAGTAACAGGAACTCTGGGGCCAACGTCCTGACTTTC
v_call: TRBV19
d_call: .
j_call: TRBJ2-6
clone_size: .

cdr3_aa: CASSSGLETQYF
cdr3_nt: TGTGCCAGCAGTTCAGGGCTAGAGACCCAGTACTTC
v_call: TRBV28
d_call: .
j_call: TRBJ2-5
clone_size: .

cdr3_aa: CASSSHRPQGYGYTF
cdr3_nt: TGTGCCAGCAGTTCGCACAGGCCCCAGGGCTATGGCTACACCTTC
v_call: TRBV27
d_call: .
j_call: TRBJ1-2
clone_size: .

cdr3_aa: CASRNYRGHNQPQHF
cdr3_nt: TGTGCCAGTAGAAATTACAGGGGACACAATCAGCCCCAGCATTTT
v_call: TRBV19
d_call: TRBD1
j_call: TRBJ1-5
clone_size: .

cdr3_aa: CASSYGLGLNSGNTIYF
cdr3_nt: TGTGCCAGCAGTTATGGGCTCGGACTGAACTCTGGAAACACCATATATTTT
v_call: TRBV6-2/TRBV6-3
d_call: .
j_call: TRBJ1-3
clone_size: .

cdr3_aa: CASSQRGPSMTEAFF
cdr3_nt: TGTGCCAGCAGCCAAAGGGGGCCCTCGATGACTGAAGCTTTCTTT
v_call: TRBV4-2
d_call: TRBD1
j_call: TRBJ1-1
clone_size: .

cdr3_aa: CASSLNRRNSPLHF
cdr3_nt: TGCGCCAGCAGCTTGAACAGGAGAAATTCACCCCTCCACTTT
v_call: TRBV5-1
d_call: .
j_call: TRBJ1-6
clone_size: .

cdr3_aa: CASSSSWSANEKLFF
cdr3_nt: TGTGCCAGCAGTTCATCATGGTCGGCTAATGAAAAACTGTTTTTT
v_call: TRBV6-5
d_call: .
j_call: TRBJ1-4
clone_size: .

cdr3_aa: CASSLGRGQGWNEQFF
cdr3_nt: TGCGCCAGCAGCCTAGGACGAGGGCAGGGGTGGAATGAGCAGTTCTTC
v_call: TRBV4-3
d_call: .
j_call: TRBJ2-1
clone_size: .

cdr3_aa: CASDFEGNTGELFF
cdr3_nt: TGTGCCAGCGATTTCGAGGGAAACACCGGGGAGCTGTTTTTT
v_call: TRBV6-5
d_call: .
j_call: TRBJ2-2
clone_size: .

cdr3_aa: CASRTGLYGYTF
cdr3_nt: TGTGCCAGCCGAACAGGGCTCTATGGCTACACCTTC
v_call: TRBV6-5
d_call: .
j_call: TRBJ1-2
clone_size: .

cdr3_aa: CASSVDPLAGVQNEQFF
cdr3_nt: TGTGCCAGCAGCGTAGACCCGTTAGCGGGAGTTCAGAATGAGCAGTTCTTC
v_call: TRBV9
d_call: TRBD2
j_call: TRBJ2-1
clone_size: .

cdr3_aa: CASSALSGRASETQYF
cdr3_nt: TGTGCCAGCAGCGCTCTTAGCGGGAGGGCTTCAGAGACCCAGTACTTC
v_call: TRBV9
d_call: TRBD2
j_call: TRBJ2-5
clone_size: .

cdr3_aa: CSASGLRDRGRGNTIYF
cdr3_nt: TGCAGTGCTAGTGGGTTAAGGGACAGGGGGCGAGGAAACACCATATATTTT
v_call: TRBV20-1
d_call: TRBD1
j_call: TRBJ1-3
clone_size: .

cdr3_aa: CASSLQGNTEAFF
cdr3_nt: TGTGCCAGCAGCTTACAGGGGAACACTGAAGCTTTCTTT
v_call: TRBV7-2
d_call: .
j_call: TRBJ1-1
clone_size: .

cdr3_aa: CASSSIEQGFGTEAFF
cdr3_nt: TGTGCCAGCAGTTCCATCGAACAGGGATTCGGGACTGAAGCTTTCTTT
v_call: TRBV27
d_call: .
j_call: TRBJ1-1
clone_size: once

cdr3_aa: CASSVTGTGYGYTF
cdr3_nt: TGTGCCAGCAGCGTAACCGGGACAGGGTATGGCTACACCTTC
v_call: TRBV7-3
d_call: TRBD1
j_call: TRBJ1-2
clone_size: few

cdr3_aa: CASNLGGGNTEAFF
cdr3_nt: TGCGCCAGCAACCTTGGCGGGGGGAACACTGAAGCTTTCTTT
v_call: TRBV5-1
d_call: .
j_call: TRBJ1-1
clone_size: .

cdr3_aa: CASSLTGRRTEAFF
cdr3_nt: TGTGCCAGCAGTTTGACAGGGAGACGCACTGAAGCTTTCTTT
v_call: TRBV27
d_call: TRBD1
j_call: TRBJ1-1
clone_size: few

cdr3_aa: CASSLLGSRGGYEKLFF
cdr3_nt: TGTGCCAGCAGTTTACTGGGTAGCCGGGGTGGTTATGAAAAACTGTTTTTT
v_call: TRBV28
d_call: .
j_call: TRBJ1-4
clone_size: .

cdr3_aa: CSVRRVAGGDYGYTF
cdr3_nt: TGCAGCGTCAGAAGGGTGGCAGGGGGCGACTATGGCTACACCTTC
v_call: TRBV29-1
d_call: TRBD1
j_call: TRBJ1-2
clone_size: .

cdr3_aa: CASSLALGRAETQYF
cdr3_nt: TGTGCCAGCAGCTTAGCGCTCGGCAGGGCGGAGACCCAGTACTTC
v_call: TRBV7-2
d_call: .
j_call: TRBJ2-5
clone_size: .

cdr3_aa: CASSVGDRVNQPQHF
cdr3_nt: TGTGCCAGCAGCGTAGGGGACAGGGTCAATCAGCCCCAGCATTTT
v_call: TRBV9
d_call: TRBD1
j_call: TRBJ1-5
clone_size: .

cdr3_aa: CASTDISGNQPQHF
cdr3_nt: TGTGCCAGTACCGACATCTCGGGCAATCAGCCCCAGCATTTT
v_call: TRBV19
d_call: .
j_call: TRBJ1-5
clone_size: few

cdr3_aa: CASSSSVTERGAGAAQYF
cdr3_nt: TGTGCCAGCAGCTCCTCAGTAACGGAGCGGGGGGCAGGGGCGGCGCAGTATTTT
v_call: TRBV7-2
d_call: TRBD2
j_call: TRBJ2-3
clone_size: .

cdr3_aa: CASSVSVLLSGNTIYF
cdr3_nt: TGTGCCAGCAGCGTCAGCGTACTCCTCTCTGGAAACACCATATATTTT
v_call: TRBV9
d_call: .
j_call: TRBJ1-3
clone_size: .

cdr3_aa: CASSRATDRSRGNTIYF
cdr3_nt: TGCGCCAGCAGTCGGGCCACTGACAGGTCGAGAGGAAACACCATATATTTT
v_call: TRBV23-1
d_call: .
j_call: TRBJ1-3
clone_size: .

cdr3_aa: CASSNPNRGSDTQYF
cdr3_nt: TGTGCCAGCTCAAATCCGAACAGGGGTTCAGATACGCAGTATTTT
v_call: TRBV18
d_call: TRBD1
j_call: TRBJ2-3
clone_size: .

cdr3_aa: CASKSGTLNTGELFF
cdr3_nt: TGTGCCAGCAAGTCCGGGACACTCAATACCGGGGAGCTGTTTTTT
v_call: TRBV28
d_call: .
j_call: TRBJ2-2
clone_size: .

cdr3_aa: CAISGGGTEAFF
cdr3_nt: TGTGCCATCAGCGGGGGGGGTACTGAAGCTTTCTTT
v_call: TRBV10-3
d_call: .
j_call: TRBJ1-1
clone_size: .

cdr3_aa: CASSPGTGAAVYGYTF
cdr3_nt: TGTGCCAGCTCACCCGGGACAGGGGCTGCCGTGTATGGCTACACCTTC
v_call: TRBV18
d_call: TRBD1
j_call: TRBJ1-2
clone_size: .

cdr3_aa: CASSLTEASSYEQYF
cdr3_nt: TGCGCCAGCAGCTTGACGGAGGCCTCCTCCTACGAGCAGTACTTC
v_call: TRBV5-1
d_call: .
j_call: TRBJ2-7
clone_size: many

cdr3_aa: CASSGLKGEQFF
cdr3_nt: TGTGCCAGCAGCGGACTTAAAGGTGAGCAGTTCTTC
v_call: TRBV9
d_call: .
j_call: TRBJ2-1
clone_size: .

cdr3_aa: CASSLVGPIRVSDYEQYF
cdr3_nt: TGTGCCAGCAGCTTAGTAGGCCCCATCCGGGTTTCCGACTACGAGCAGTACTTC
v_call: TRBV7-9
d_call: .
j_call: TRBJ2-7
clone_size: .

cdr3_aa: CASSEALLVGLASEQYF
cdr3_nt: TGTGCCAGCAGTGAAGCGCTTCTGGTGGGACTAGCGAGCGAGCAGTACTTC
v_call: TRBV2
d_call: TRBD2
j_call: TRBJ2-7
clone_size: .